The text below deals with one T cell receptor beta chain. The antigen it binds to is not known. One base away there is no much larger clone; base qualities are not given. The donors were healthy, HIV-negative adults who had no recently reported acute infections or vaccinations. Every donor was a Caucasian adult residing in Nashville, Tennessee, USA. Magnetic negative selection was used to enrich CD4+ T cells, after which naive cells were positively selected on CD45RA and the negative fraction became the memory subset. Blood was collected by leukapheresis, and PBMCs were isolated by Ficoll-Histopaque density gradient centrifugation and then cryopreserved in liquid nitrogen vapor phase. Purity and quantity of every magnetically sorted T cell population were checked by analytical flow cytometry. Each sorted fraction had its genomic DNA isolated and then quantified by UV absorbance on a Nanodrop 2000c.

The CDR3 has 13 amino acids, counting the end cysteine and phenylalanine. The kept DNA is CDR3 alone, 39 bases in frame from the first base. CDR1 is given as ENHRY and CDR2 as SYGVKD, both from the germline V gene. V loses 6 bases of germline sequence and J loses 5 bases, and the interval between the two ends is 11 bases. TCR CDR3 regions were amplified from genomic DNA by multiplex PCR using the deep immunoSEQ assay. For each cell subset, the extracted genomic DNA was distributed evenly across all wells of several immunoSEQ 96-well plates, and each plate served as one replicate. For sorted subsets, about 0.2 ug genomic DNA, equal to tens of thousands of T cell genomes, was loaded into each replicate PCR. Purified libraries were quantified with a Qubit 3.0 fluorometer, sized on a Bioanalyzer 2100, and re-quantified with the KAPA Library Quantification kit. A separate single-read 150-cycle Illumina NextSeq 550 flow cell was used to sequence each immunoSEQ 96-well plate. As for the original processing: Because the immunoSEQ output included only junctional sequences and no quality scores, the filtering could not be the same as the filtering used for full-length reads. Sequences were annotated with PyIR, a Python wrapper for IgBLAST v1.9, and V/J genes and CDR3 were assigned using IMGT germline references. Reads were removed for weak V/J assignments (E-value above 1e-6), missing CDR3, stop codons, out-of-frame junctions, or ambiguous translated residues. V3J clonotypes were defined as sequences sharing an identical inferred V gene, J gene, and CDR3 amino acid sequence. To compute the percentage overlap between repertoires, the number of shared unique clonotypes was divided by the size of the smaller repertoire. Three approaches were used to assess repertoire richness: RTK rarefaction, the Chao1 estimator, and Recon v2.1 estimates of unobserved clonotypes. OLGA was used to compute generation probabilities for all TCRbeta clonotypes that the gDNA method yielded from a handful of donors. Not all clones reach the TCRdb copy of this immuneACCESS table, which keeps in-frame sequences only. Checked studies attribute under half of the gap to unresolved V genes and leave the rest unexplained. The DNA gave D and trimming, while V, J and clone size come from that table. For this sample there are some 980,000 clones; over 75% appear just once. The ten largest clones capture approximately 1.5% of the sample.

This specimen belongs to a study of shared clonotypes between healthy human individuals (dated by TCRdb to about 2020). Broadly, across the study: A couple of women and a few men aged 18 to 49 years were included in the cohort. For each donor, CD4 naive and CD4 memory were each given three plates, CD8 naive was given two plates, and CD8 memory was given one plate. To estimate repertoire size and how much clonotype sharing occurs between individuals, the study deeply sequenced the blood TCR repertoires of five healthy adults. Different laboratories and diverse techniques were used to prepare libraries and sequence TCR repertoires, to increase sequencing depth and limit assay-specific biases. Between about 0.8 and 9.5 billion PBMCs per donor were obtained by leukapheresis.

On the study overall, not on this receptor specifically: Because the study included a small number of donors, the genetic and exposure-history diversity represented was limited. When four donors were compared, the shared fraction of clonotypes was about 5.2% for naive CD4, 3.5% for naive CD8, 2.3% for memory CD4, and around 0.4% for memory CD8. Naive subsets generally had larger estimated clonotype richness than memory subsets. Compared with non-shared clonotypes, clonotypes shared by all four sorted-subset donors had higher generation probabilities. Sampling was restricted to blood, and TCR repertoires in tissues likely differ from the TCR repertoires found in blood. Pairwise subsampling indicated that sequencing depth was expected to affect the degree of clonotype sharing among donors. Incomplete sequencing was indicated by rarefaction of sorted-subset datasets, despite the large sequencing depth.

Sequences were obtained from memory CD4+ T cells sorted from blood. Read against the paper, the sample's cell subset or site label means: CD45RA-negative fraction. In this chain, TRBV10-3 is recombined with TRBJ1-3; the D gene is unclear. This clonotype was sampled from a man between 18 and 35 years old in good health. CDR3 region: CAIRGPERNTIYF. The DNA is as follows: TGTGCCATCAGAGGACCGGAAAGAAACACCATATATTTT.